Listed below are T cell receptor beta chains from one sample, sequenced in a study of vaccination and CD4 T cells after COVID-19. Via MiXCR, TCRdb re-called the PCR reads, giving one row per CDR3 protein. The table has around 25,000 distinct CDR3 sequences, 67% seen once. Their antigens are not known. Source: CD4+ T cells from blood, cultured in vitro, taken after SARS-CoV-2 vaccination. The receptors originated from a human donor who received a COVID-19 vaccine. Each CDR3 is given with its conserved first and last residue. A D gene is named only where the DNA matches it firmly. The size field is filled for only some rows; it gives once, few, many or a size class.

j_call: TRBJ2-1; v_call: TRBV24-1; d_call: TRBD2; clone_size: NA; cdr3_aa: CATSDPGTSGGRDEQFF; cdr3_nt: TGTGCCACCAGTGACCCCGGGACTAGCGGGGGGCGGGATGAGCAGTTCTTC
j_call: TRBJ2-7; v_call: TRBV6-5; d_call: TRBD1; clone_size: NA; cdr3_aa: CASSYPATGVSLAYEQYF; cdr3_nt: TGTGCCAGCAGTTACCCAGCGACAGGGGTCAGTCTTGCGTACGAGCAGTACTTC
j_call: TRBJ2-3; v_call: TRBV11-2; d_call: NA; clone_size: NA; cdr3_aa: CASSLDLQGTDTQYF; cdr3_nt: TGTGCCAGCAGCTTAGATCTGCAGGGCACAGATACGCAGTATTTT
j_call: TRBJ1-5; v_call: TRBV7-2; d_call: NA; clone_size: few; cdr3_aa: CASSLVWGGAHSNQPQHF; cdr3_nt: TGTGCCAGCAGCTTAGTTTGGGGAGGGGCCCATAGCAATCAGCCCCAGCATTTT
j_call: TRBJ2-2; v_call: TRBV5-1; d_call: NA; clone_size: once; cdr3_aa: CASSVRYTGELFF; cdr3_nt: TGCGCCAGCAGCGTCCGATACACCGGGGAGCTGTTTTTT
j_call: TRBJ1-5; v_call: TRBV15; d_call: NA; clone_size: few; cdr3_aa: CATSVPGVGPNQPQHF; cdr3_nt: TGTGCCACCAGCGTCCCAGGCGTAGGACCTAATCAGCCCCAGCATTTT
j_call: TRBJ1-5; v_call: TRBV24-1; d_call: NA; clone_size: NA; cdr3_aa: CATSDLRGDSNQPQHF; cdr3_nt: TGTGCCACCAGTGATTTGAGGGGGGATAGCAATCAGCCCCAGCATTTT
j_call: TRBJ1-5; v_call: TRBV25-1; d_call: NA; clone_size: NA; cdr3_aa: CASSARGGGNNQPQHF; cdr3_nt: TGTGCCAGCAGTGCACGGGGGGGAGGGAACAATCAGCCCCAGCATTTT
j_call: TRBJ1-2; v_call: TRBV5-4; d_call: TRBD1; clone_size: NA; cdr3_aa: CASSMARDRGPYGYTF; cdr3_nt: TGTGCCAGCAGCATGGCCCGGGACAGGGGGCCCTATGGCTACACCTTC
j_call: TRBJ2-3; v_call: TRBV11-3; d_call: NA; clone_size: NA; cdr3_aa: CASSLEGIPSTDTQYF; cdr3_nt: TGTGCCAGCAGCTTAGAGGGCATCCCTAGCACAGATACGCAGTATTTT
j_call: TRBJ1-5; v_call: TRBV7-8; d_call: TRBD1; clone_size: NA; cdr3_aa: CASSSKSGTGFQPQHF; cdr3_nt: TGTGCCAGCAGCTCAAAAAGTGGGACAGGGTTTCAGCCCCAGCATTTT
j_call: TRBJ2-3; v_call: TRBV12-3/TRBV12-4; d_call: TRBD1; clone_size: NA; cdr3_aa: CASSFSGGQGKSTDTQYF; cdr3_nt: TGTGCCAGCAGTTTCTCCGGGGGACAGGGTAAAAGCACAGATACGCAGTATTTT
j_call: TRBJ2-5; v_call: TRBV5-5; d_call: NA; clone_size: NA; cdr3_aa: CASSAKQETQYF; cdr3_nt: TGTGCCAGCAGCGCCAAGCAAGAGACCCAGTACTTC
j_call: TRBJ1-4; v_call: TRBV12-5; d_call: NA; clone_size: NA; cdr3_aa: CASGLRRESGTNEKLFF; cdr3_nt: TGTGCTAGTGGTTTGAGGAGGGAAAGCGGAACTAATGAAAAACTGTTTTTT
j_call: TRBJ1-2; v_call: TRBV20-1; d_call: TRBD1; clone_size: NA; cdr3_aa: CSARGMDRVGGYTF; cdr3_nt: TGCAGTGCTAGGGGGATGGACAGGGTAGGAGGCTACACCTTC
j_call: TRBJ2-1; v_call: TRBV24-1; d_call: NA; clone_size: NA; cdr3_aa: CAAATGNEQFF; cdr3_nt: TGTGCCGCGGCGACTGGAAATGAGCAGTTCTTC
j_call: TRBJ1-2; v_call: TRBV5-1; d_call: TRBD1; clone_size: NA; cdr3_aa: CASSNGQGGSYGYTF; cdr3_nt: TGCGCCAGCAGCAATGGACAGGGGGGTAGCTATGGCTACACCTTC
j_call: TRBJ2-7; v_call: TRBV7-8; d_call: NA; clone_size: NA; cdr3_aa: CASSSRGSGSSYEQYF; cdr3_nt: TGTGCCAGCAGTTCCAGGGGGTCCGGGAGCTCCTACGAGCAGTACTTC
j_call: TRBJ2-2; v_call: TRBV24-1; d_call: NA; clone_size: NA; cdr3_aa: CATSDPDTGLFF; cdr3_nt: TGTGCCACCAGTGACCCTGACACGGGGTTGTTTTTT
j_call: TRBJ2-5; v_call: TRBV6-2/TRBV6-3; d_call: TRBD2; clone_size: NA; cdr3_aa: CASSRPGTMYQETQYF; cdr3_nt: TGTGCCAGCAGCCGCCCCGGGACTATGTACCAAGAGACCCAGTACTTC
j_call: TRBJ1-2; v_call: TRBV19; d_call: NA; clone_size: medium-sized; cdr3_aa: CASRDNYGYTF; cdr3_nt: TGTGCCAGTAGGGATAACTATGGCTACACCTTC
j_call: TRBJ1-3; v_call: TRBV11-2; d_call: TRBD1; clone_size: NA; cdr3_aa: CASSLTGTGAGNTIYF; cdr3_nt: TGTGCCAGCAGCTTAACCGGGACAGGGGCTGGAAACACCATATATTTT
j_call: TRBJ1-2; v_call: TRBV24-1; d_call: TRBD1; clone_size: NA; cdr3_aa: CATSDLTGRNGYTF; cdr3_nt: TGTGCCACCAGTGACCTGACAGGGCGGAATGGCTACACCTTC
j_call: TRBJ1-4; v_call: TRBV25-1; d_call: TRBD1; clone_size: few; cdr3_aa: CASSEEGADEKLFF; cdr3_nt: TGTGCCAGCAGTGAGGAGGGGGCGGATGAAAAACTGTTTTTT